This T cell receptor (beta chain) was observed in a study of blood T cell repertoires in COVID-19. Across the study: COVID-19 samples collected from the United States, Italy and Spain covered acute and convalescent phases. From T cells, B-cell-depleted T cells, or PBMCs came the material, which was cDNA or gDNA.

In the authors' methods: By means of reference gene primer amplification, nucleated cell counts were estimated. Libraries were prepared by immunoSEQ multiplex PCR; TCRdb keeps only in-frame clonotypes and omits some of them. V and J calls and clone size are copied from that table; D and trimming were computed from the DNA. The table includes some 2,200 clones, 75% to 90% detected once. Trimming took off 4 bases at V and 10 bases at J, with 14 bases between the two ends. The CDR3 runs 13 residues. From germline, CDR1 is SQVTM and CDR2 ANQGSEA. The chain couples TRBV29-1 to TRBJ1-6, with a weak D call TRBD1 (5 bases). This TCR was recovered from a man aged 65-85 years with active COVID-19. The sequenced sample consisted of peripheral blood. CDR3: CSVGPGGGSPLHF. For the CDR3, the DNA is TGCAGCGTTGGTCCCGGGGGAGGCTCACCCCTCCACTTT.